This TCR beta chain derives from a study of blood T cell repertoires in COVID-19. The overall study: There were acute and convalescent COVID-19 samples, and they came from the United States, Italy and Spain. T cells, B-cell-depleted T cells, or PBMCs supplied cDNA or gDNA.

In germline, CDR1 is MGHDK, CDR2 SYGVNS. The CDR3 sequence is 13 residues long. Trimming shortened V by 1 base and J by 7 bases, and 8 bases separated the two germline ends. Original analysis: From reference gene primer amplification, estimates of nucleated cell counts were derived. Sequenced by immunoSEQ multiplex PCR; TCRdb stores in-frame clones only, minus some. V and J calls and clone size are as listed in that table; D and trimming were resolved from the DNA. Of some 320,000 clones in the sample, around 87% were seen once. The J gene is TRBJ2-1, the V gene TRBV25-1, with D possibly being TRBD2 (5 bases). The sequence came from a woman between 45 and 65 years old who had recovered from COVID-19. The source material was peripheral blood. CDR3 sequence (DNA): TGTGCCAGCAGTGAATGGTGCGGGAATGAGCAGTTCTTC. This codes for CASSEWCGNEQFF.